The present entry profiles one T cell receptor beta chain with its context. These data belong to a study of blood T cell repertoires in COVID-19. Study-level background: The United States, Italy and Spain provided the acute and convalescent COVID-19 samples.

Per the germline V gene, CDR1 is SGHTS and CDR2 is YDEGEE. The length of the CDR3 is 13 residues. V was shortened by 4 bases and J by 6 bases, with 13 bases between the two germline ends. Profiled with immunoSEQ multiplex PCR; TCRdb holds only in-frame clones, not every one. This table holds 200,000 to 300,000 clones, 86% found once. V is TRBV5-8 and J is TRBJ1-2, with D possibly TRBD1 on 6 matching bases. The sequencing input was peripheral blood. The origin of this receptor is an elderly man with acute or convalescent COVID-19. The DNA of the CDR3 is TGTGCCAGCAGCCCGGGGGGGCCGGATGGCTACACCTTC. Protein product: CASSPGGPDGYTF.